The clone carrying this TCR beta chain was detected a few times. The antigen remains unidentified. This CDR3 comprises 12 residues. The V and J ends lost 8 bases and 1 base respectively, with 8 bases between them. These data originate in a study of T cells after yellow fever vaccination. Whole-study findings and limits: It was a small share of clonotypes that appeared in both CD4 and CD8 compartments.

TCRdb itself ran the 5' RACE reads through MiXCR, one entry per CDR3 protein. The data show hundreds of thousands of distinct CDR3 sequences, with 18% seen just once and roughly a sixth held by the top ten. The chain carries TRBV12-3 or TRBV12-4 and TRBJ1-1, with D unresolved. The sample was PBMCs, taken before the yellow fever booster vaccination. This clonotype was sampled from a man between 18 and 35 years old who received the YFV17D yellow fever vaccine. The CDR3 DNA reads as TGTGCCAGCTCACCAGAGAACACTGAAGCTTTCTTT. Translated: CASSPENTEAFF.